One sample yielded the 25 T cell receptor beta chains listed below, sequenced in a study of T cell responses to AZD1222 COVID-19 vaccine. Sequenced by immunoSEQ multiplex PCR; TCRdb stores in-frame clones only, minus some. The sample records some 58,000 clones, around nine tenths being singletons. The material was peripheral blood, obtained on day 0 of AZD1222 vaccination. The source is an adult in good health.

The chain employs TRBV28 and TRBJ2-3, with D perhaps assigned TRBD1 or TRBD2 (5 bases each). The V end was cut by 5 bases, the J end by 2 bases, with 14 bases between. In germline, CDR1 is MDHEN, CDR2 SYDVKM. The CDR3 runs to 15 residues. The CDR3 spells CASSKFRGATDTQYF. CDR3 nucleotides: TGTGCCAGCAGTAAATTCAGAGGGGCCACAGATACGCAGTATTTT.

The chain has TRBV6-5 and TRBJ2-3, with 7 bases fitting TRBD1. The length of the CDR3 is 15 residues. The V gene's germline CDR1 is MNHEY and CDR2 SVGAGI. J was trimmed by 2 bases and V by 4 bases; bases with no gene match: 6. The CDR3 DNA is TGTGCCAGCAGTTTCCGGGACAGATCCACAGATACGCAGTATTTT. Residues: CASSFRDRSTDTQYF.

Only a few counts were recorded for this clone. This chain links TRBV5-4 with TRBJ1-1, with D unresolved. V was clipped by 4 bases and J by 1 base, with 14 bases between them. The CDR3 length is 15 residues. Germline CDR1 SGHNT, CDR2 YYREEE (reference sequence). The CDR3 nucleotides are TGTGCCAGCAGCCCACCAGGAGCACAGAACACTGAAGCTTTCTTT. This gives the protein CASSPPGAQNTEAFF. Full variable domain (remainder filled in from reference TRBV5-4 and TRBJ1-1): ETGVTQSPTHLIKTRGQQVTLRCSSQSGHNTVSWYQQALGQGPQFIFQYYREEENGRGNFPPRFSGLQFPNYSSELNVNALELDDSALYLCASSPPGAQNTEAFFGQGTRLTVV.

This sequence joins TRBV9 and TRBJ2-2; tentatively, D is TRBD1 or TRBD2 (5 bases each). Germline V gene lookup returns CDR1 SGDLS and CDR2 YYNGEE. The CDR3 is 14 residues long. V shed 0 bases and J shed 5 bases, with 8 bases lying between them. The CDR3 region has the DNA TGTGCCAGCAGCGTAGGGGACGGAACCGGGGAGCTGTTTTTT. Its translation is CASSVGDGTGELFF.

This rearrangement joins TRBV19 to TRBJ2-1; D is possibly TRBD1 (5 bases). Trimming left V 6 bases short and J 5 bases short, with 8 bases between. The germline V gene encodes CDR1 LNHDA and CDR2 SQIVND (reference sequence). The CDR3 runs 12 residues. As DNA, the CDR3 is TGTGCCAGTAGCACAGGTGACAATGAGCAGTTCTTC. Encoded protein: CASSTGDNEQFF.

The sample holds one count of this clone. The chain uses TRBV11-2 and TRBJ2-2; possibly TRBD1 for D (6 bases). The CDR3 extends over 13 amino acids. Germline lookup yields CDR1 SGHAT and CDR2 FQNNGV. V was pared by 4 bases and J by 6 bases, with 9 bases between. The CDR3 reads CASSSRGSGELFF. CDR3 nucleotides: TGTGCCAGCAGCTCCAGGGGTTCCGGGGAGCTGTTTTTT.

This clone was seen a handful of times. This rearrangement joins TRBV11-3 to TRBJ2-1; no definite D call. Germline-derived CDR1 and CDR2 are SGHNT and YENEEA. Trimming took off 1 base at V and 7 bases at J, with 11 bases between the two ends. There are 14 residues in the CDR3. CDR3 in amino acids: CASSLVRTLNEQFF. The CDR3 DNA is TGTGCCAGCAGCTTAGTCCGGACGTTAAATGAGCAGTTCTTC.

The gene calls are TRBV10-3 and TRBJ1-1; tentatively, D is TRBD1 (5 bases). Trimming pared 5 bases from V and 10 bases from J, leaving 17 bases between. Germline V gives CDR1 ENHRY, CDR2 SYGVKD. This CDR3 has 13 amino acids. The CDR3 DNA is TGTGCCATCAGTAACCGGGACCGAGATGGAGCTTTCTTT. Encoded protein: CAISNRDRDGAFF.

As for this clone: Other DNA sequences in this sample translate to the same CDR3. This chain connects TRBV20-1 to TRBJ1-1; TRBD1 might be the D (5 bases). The CDR3 consists of 14 residues. Per the germline V gene, CDR1 is DFQATT and CDR2 is SNEGSKA (reference sequence). Trimming removed 3 bases at V and 4 bases at J, with 15 bases between. The CDR3: CSASIGGGGTEAFF. The CDR3 coding sequence is TGCAGTGCTAGTATCGGGGGGGGTGGCACTGAAGCTTTCTTT.

The V call is TRBV4-1, the J call TRBJ1-2; no definite D call. CDR3 length equals 13 residues. Germline CDR1 is MGHRA and CDR2 is YSYEKL. V lost 3 bases and J 8 bases, leaving 13 bases between the germline ends. DNA for the CDR3: TGCGCCAGCAGCCAGGTTACGGTCGGGGGCTACACCTTC. Protein product: CASSQVTVGGYTF.

The rearrangement uses TRBV5-4 and TRBJ2-1, with 10 nucleotides matching TRBD2. Germline trimming cut 0 bases from V and 9 bases from J; bases unmatched to any gene: 6. The CDR3 contains 15 residues. Germline V gene lookup returns CDR1 SGHNT and CDR2 YYREEE (reference sequence). This chain's CDR3 is CASSLASSGSGEQFF. CDR3 in DNA: TGTGCCAGCAGCTTGGCGTCTAGCGGGAGTGGTGAGCAGTTCTTC.

This clone was counted once. The CDR3 protein is CASGRDAAYEQYF. The CDR3 DNA is TGTGCCAGCGGCCGGGACGCCGCCTACGAGCAGTACTTC. This chain uses TRBV7-2 with TRBJ2-7; D is perhaps TRBD1 or TRBD2 (5 bases each). Trimming shortened V by 8 bases and J by 2 bases, and 13 bases separated the two germline ends. Germline CDR1 is SGHTA and CDR2 is FQGNSA. This CDR3 region has 13 residues.

This chain uses TRBV5-1 with TRBJ2-7, with D possibly being TRBD1 (6 bases). Germline values: CDR1 SGHRS, CDR2 YFSETQ. Trimming took 3 bases from V and 9 from J, leaving 16 bases between them. The CDR3 runs to 13 residues. The DNA for the CDR3 is TGCGCCAGCAGCTCACGACAGGCATCGGTGCAGTACTTC. Its translation is CASSSRQASVQYF.

This chain connects TRBV5-5 to TRBJ2-7; perhaps TRBD1 as D (5 bases). CDR3 length: 15 residues. Per the germline V gene, CDR1 is SGHKS and CDR2 is YYEKEE (reference sequence). V lost 6 bases, J lost 3 bases, and 19 bases lay in between. CDR3 nucleotides: TGTGCCAGCAACCCCGGTGGGGCAGGTAGCTACGAGCAGTACTTC. The encoded protein is CASNPGGAGSYEQYF.

The chain's CDR3 is CASSLAGGQPQHF. The CDR3 DNA follows: TGTGCCAGCAGTCTCGCTGGAGGTCAGCCCCAGCATTTT. V usage is TRBV6-6 and J usage is TRBJ1-5; D unresolved. The CDR3 runs 13 residues. The V gene lost 5 bases and the J gene lost 6 bases, with 11 bases spanning the gap. In germline, CDR1 is MNHNY, CDR2 SVGAGI (reference sequence).

The rearrangement links TRBV7-6 to TRBJ2-3, with 7 bases that match TRBD1. Looked up from germline, CDR1 is SGHVS and CDR2 is FNYEAQ. V lost 10 bases to trimming and J lost 4 bases; unmatched junction nucleotides: 20. This CDR3 region has 17 residues. The CDR3: CATQQGLSGRGADTQYF. As DNA, the CDR3 is TGTGCCACCCAACAGGGGCTAAGTGGGAGAGGGGCAGATACGCAGTATTTT.

This clone was recorded only once. Written as DNA, the CDR3 is TGTGCCAGCAGCTTGGGACACCTTAATTCACCCCTCCACTTT. As protein: CASSLGHLNSPLHF. J is TRBJ1-6 and V is TRBV5-6; D ambiguous. V was shortened by 0 bases and J by 6 bases, with 7 bases between the two germline ends. Germline values: CDR1 SGHDT, CDR2 YYEEEE. This CDR3 comprises 14 residues.

The gene calls are TRBV24-1 and TRBJ2-1; 11 bases match TRBD2. Per germline, CDR1 KGHDR and CDR2 SFDVKD. The CDR3 has 15 amino acids. V shed 3 bases, J shed 8 bases, and the junction held 5 bases outside the gene matches. The CDR3 DNA sequence: TGTGCCACCAGTGATGATCTAGCGGGAGGTCATGAGCAGTTCTTC. This encodes CATSDDLAGGHEQFF.

The chain links TRBV30 to TRBJ1-2; D not certain. Between the trimmed V and J ends, which lost 2 bases and 8 bases, there was a span of 9 bases. Germline loops: CDR1 GTSNPN, CDR2 SVGIG (reference sequence). This CDR3 is built from 11 residues. The CDR3 bases are TGTGCCTGGAGTCGAGGGTGGGGCTACACCTTC. Encoded protein: CAWSRGWGYTF.

The chain combines TRBV19 with TRBJ1-1; 8 bases align to TRBD1. This CDR3 contains 17 residues. CDR1 is LNHDA, CDR2 SQIVND, per germline (reference sequence). V shed 10 bases and J 0 bases; nucleotides not matched to a gene: 16. CDR3 bases: TGTGCCAATAACCCACACAGGGGGACACTAATGAACACTGAAGCTTTCTTT. Its protein product is CANNPHRGTLMNTEAFF.

This clone has just a few counts. This chain links TRBV19 with TRBJ2-1; 9 nucleotides match TRBD2. Unmatched junction bases numbered 7, after V lost 5 bases and J lost 5 bases. CDR3 length: 15 amino acids. Germline V gene lookup returns CDR1 LNHDA and CDR2 SQIVND (reference sequence). CDR3: CASSPQPSGNNEQFF. The CDR3 DNA sequence: TGTGCCAGTAGTCCTCAACCTAGCGGGAACAATGAGCAGTTCTTC.

This clone showed up just once. The DNA of the CDR3 is TGTGCCAGCAGTTCTTCAATGAACACTGAAGCTTTCTTT. The encoded protein is CASSSSMNTEAFF. V is TRBV28 and J is TRBJ1-1; D gene unclear. V lost 4 bases to trimming and J lost 0 bases, with 6 bases between them. The CDR3 is 13 amino acids. Germline CDR1 reads MDHEN; CDR2 reads SYDVKM.

The chain uses TRBV29-1 and TRBJ1-1; D remains unclear. Per germline, CDR1 SQVTM and CDR2 ANQGSEA. V lost 4 bases, J lost 0 bases, and 12 bases lay in between. The CDR3 extends over 14 amino acids. CDR3 sequence (DNA): TGCAGCGTTGTGGCTGGGAACATGAACACTGAAGCTTTCTTT. This translates into CSVVAGNMNTEAFF.

This chain uses TRBV20-1 with TRBJ2-1; TRBD1 matches at 11 bases. The junction had 4 bases not matched to a gene; V was cut back by 3 bases and J by 3 bases. CDR3 length equals 15 residues. Germline lookup yields CDR1 DFQATT and CDR2 SNEGSKA (reference sequence). Here the CDR3 reads CSASKGQGDYNEQFF. CDR3 sequence (DNA): TGCAGTGCTAGTAAGGGACAGGGGGACTACAATGAGCAGTTCTTC.

In its sample, this clone was seen once. The chain uses TRBV11-2 and TRBJ2-1; the match to TRBD1 covers 9 bases. Germline loops: CDR1 SGHAT, CDR2 FQNNGV. The CDR3 spans 18 residues. After removal of 6 bases from V and 5 bases from J, the junction contained 17 bases not matched to a gene. The CDR3 DNA sequence: TGTGCCAGCAGTTATACCGGGACAGGGCTTAAAGGACACAATGAGCAGTTCTTC. It is translated as CASSYTGTGLKGHNEQFF.